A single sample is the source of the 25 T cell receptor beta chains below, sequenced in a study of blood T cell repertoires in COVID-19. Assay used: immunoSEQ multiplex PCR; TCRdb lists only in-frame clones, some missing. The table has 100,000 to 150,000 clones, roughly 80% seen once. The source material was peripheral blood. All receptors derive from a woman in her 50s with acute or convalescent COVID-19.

CDR3 nucleotides: TGTGCCAGTAGTATAGACTGGGACAGGCGATCCTACGAGCAGTACTTC. Translating it yields CASSIDWDRRSYEQYF. The gene calls are TRBV19 and TRBJ2-7, with 8 bases matching TRBD1. CDR1 and CDR2 (germline): LNHDA, SQIVND (reference sequence). Trimming cost V 0 bases and J 1 base; bases outside gene matches: 5. The CDR3 spans 16 residues.

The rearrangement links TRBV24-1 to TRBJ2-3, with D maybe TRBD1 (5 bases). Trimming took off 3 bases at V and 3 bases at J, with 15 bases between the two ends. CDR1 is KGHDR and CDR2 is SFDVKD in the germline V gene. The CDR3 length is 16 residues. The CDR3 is CATSDPQGPLTDTQYF. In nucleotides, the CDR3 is TGTGCCACCAGTGATCCCCAGGGTCCCCTTACAGATACGCAGTATTTT.

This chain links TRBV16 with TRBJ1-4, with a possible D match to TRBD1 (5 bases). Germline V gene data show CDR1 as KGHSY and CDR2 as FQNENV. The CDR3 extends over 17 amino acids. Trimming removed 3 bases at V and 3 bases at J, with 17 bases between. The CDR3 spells CASSQGQVGTANEKLFF. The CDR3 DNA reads TGTGCCAGCAGCCAGGGGCAGGTCGGTACGGCTAATGAAAAACTGTTTTTT. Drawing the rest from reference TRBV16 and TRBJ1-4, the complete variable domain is GEEVAQTPKHLVRGEGQKAKLYCAPIKGHSYVFWYQQVLKNEFKFLISFQNENVFDETGMPKERFSAKCLPNSPCSLEIQATKLEDSAVYFCASSQGQVGTANEKLFFGSGTQLSVL.

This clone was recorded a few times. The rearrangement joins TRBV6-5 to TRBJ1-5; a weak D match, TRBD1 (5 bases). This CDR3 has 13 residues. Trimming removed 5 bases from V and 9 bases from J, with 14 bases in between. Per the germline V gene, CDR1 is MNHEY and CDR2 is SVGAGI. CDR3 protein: CASSMGGRGPQHF. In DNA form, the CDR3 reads TGTGCCAGCAGTATGGGGGGGAGAGGGCCCCAGCATTTT.

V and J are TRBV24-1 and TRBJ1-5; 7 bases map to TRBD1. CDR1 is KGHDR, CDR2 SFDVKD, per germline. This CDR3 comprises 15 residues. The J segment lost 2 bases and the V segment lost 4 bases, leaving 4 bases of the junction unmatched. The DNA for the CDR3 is TGTGCCACCAGTGACCAGCAGGGGGGCAATCAGCCCCAGCATTTT. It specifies CATSDQQGGNQPQHF.

CDR3 loop: CASSEGFWASIRTGSYGYTF. In DNA form, the CDR3 reads TGTGCCAGCAGTGAAGGATTTTGGGCCTCGATCCGGACAGGTTCTTATGGCTACACCTTC. V gene TRBV6-1 combines with J gene TRBJ1-2; 7 nucleotides line up with TRBD1. V dropped 1 base and J dropped 5; count of bases not matched to a gene: 22. Looked up from germline, CDR1 is MNHNS and CDR2 is SASEGT. This CDR3 has 20 residues.

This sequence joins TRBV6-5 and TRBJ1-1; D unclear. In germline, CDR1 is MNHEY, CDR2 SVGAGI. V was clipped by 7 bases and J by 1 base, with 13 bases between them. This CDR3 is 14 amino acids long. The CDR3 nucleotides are TGTGCCAGCAAATTTAGTATCCCGAACACTGAAGCTTTCTTT. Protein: CASKFSIPNTEAFF.

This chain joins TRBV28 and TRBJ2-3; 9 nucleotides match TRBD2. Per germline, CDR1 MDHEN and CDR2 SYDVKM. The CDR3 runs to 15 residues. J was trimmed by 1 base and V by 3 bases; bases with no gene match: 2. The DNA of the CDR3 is TGTGCCAGCAGTTTCGGCGGGGGGGGCACAGATACGCAGTATTTT. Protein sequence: CASSFGGGGTDTQYF.

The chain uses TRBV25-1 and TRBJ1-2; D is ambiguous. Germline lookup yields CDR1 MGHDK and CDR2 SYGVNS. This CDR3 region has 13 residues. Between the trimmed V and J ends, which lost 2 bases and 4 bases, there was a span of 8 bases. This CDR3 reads CASSEKGGYGYTF. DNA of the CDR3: TGTGCCAGCAGTGAAAAAGGAGGCTATGGCTACACCTTC.

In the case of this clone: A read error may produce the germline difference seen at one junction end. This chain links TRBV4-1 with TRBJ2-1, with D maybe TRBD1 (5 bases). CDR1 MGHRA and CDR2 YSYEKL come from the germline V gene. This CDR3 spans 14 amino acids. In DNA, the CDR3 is TGCACCAGCAGCCACCCAATTAAAGGGGATGAGCAGTTCTTC. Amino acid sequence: CTSSHPIKGDEQFF.

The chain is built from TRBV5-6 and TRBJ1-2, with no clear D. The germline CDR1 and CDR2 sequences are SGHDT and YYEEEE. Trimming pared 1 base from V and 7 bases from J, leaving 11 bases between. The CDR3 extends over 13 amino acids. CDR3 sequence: CASSLNTFLGYTF. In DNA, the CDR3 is TGTGCCAGCAGCTTGAACACATTTCTTGGCTACACCTTC.

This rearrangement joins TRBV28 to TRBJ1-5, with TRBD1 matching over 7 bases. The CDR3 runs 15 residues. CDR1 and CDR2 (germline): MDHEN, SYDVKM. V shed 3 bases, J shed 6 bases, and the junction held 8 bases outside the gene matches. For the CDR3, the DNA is TGTGCCAGCAGTTTGTTAGAGGGGGCGAGTCAGCCCCAGCATTTT. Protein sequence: CASSLLEGASQPQHF.

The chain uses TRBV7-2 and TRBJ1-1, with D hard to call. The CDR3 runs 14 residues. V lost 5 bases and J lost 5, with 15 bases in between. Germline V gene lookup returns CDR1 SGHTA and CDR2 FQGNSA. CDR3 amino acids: CASSPPRVRTEAFF. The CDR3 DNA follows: TGTGCCAGCAGCCCGCCGCGGGTTAGGACTGAAGCTTTCTTT.

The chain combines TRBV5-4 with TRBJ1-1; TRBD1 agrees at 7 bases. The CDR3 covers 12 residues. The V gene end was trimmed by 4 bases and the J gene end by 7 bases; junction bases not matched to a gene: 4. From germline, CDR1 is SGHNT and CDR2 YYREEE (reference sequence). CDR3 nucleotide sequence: TGTGCCAGCAGCCAACAGGGGTTTGAAGCTTTCTTT. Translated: CASSQQGFEAFF. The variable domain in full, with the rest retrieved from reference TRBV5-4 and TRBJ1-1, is ETGVTQSPTHLIKTRGQQVTLRCSSQSGHNTVSWYQQALGQGPQFIFQYYREEENGRGNFPPRFSGLQFPNYSSELNVNALELDDSALYLCASSQQGFEAFFGQGTRLTVV.

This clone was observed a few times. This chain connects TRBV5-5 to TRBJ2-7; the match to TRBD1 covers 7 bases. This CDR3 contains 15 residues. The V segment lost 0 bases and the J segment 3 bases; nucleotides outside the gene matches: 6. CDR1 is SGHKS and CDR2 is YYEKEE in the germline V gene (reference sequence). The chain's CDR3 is CASSLERTGDYEQYF. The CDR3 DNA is TGTGCCAGCAGCTTGGAGCGGACAGGAGACTACGAGCAGTACTTC.

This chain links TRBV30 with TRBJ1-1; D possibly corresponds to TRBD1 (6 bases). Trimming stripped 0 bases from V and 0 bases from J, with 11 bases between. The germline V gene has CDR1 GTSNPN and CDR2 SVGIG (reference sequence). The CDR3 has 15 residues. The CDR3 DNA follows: TGTGCCTGGAGTGTACCTGGGGGCATGAACACTGAAGCTTTCTTT. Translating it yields CAWSVPGGMNTEAFF.

The CDR3: CASSQDWQGKNTEAFF. The DNA for the CDR3 is TGTGCCAGCAGCCAAGACTGGCAGGGTAAAAACACTGAAGCTTTCTTT. The genes are TRBV3-1 (or the pseudogene TRBV3-2) and TRBJ1-1, with D possibly matching TRBD1 (5 bases). With 0 bases removed from V and 2 bases from J, the gap between germline ends came to 13 bases. CDR3 size: 16 residues. CDR1 is LGHDT, CDR2 YNNKEL, per germline (reference sequence).

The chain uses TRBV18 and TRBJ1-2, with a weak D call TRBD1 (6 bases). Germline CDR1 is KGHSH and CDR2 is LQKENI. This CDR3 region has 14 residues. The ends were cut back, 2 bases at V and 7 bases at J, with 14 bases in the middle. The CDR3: CASSPTSGVAGYTF. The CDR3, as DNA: TGTGCCAGCTCACCAACTTCAGGGGTGGCTGGCTACACCTTC.

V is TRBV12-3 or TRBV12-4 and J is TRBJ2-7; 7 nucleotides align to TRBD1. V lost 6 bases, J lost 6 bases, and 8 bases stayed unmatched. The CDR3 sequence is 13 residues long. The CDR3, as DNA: TGTGCCAGCAGCAACAGGGGTCGGGGCGAGCAGTACTTC. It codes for CASSNRGRGEQYF.

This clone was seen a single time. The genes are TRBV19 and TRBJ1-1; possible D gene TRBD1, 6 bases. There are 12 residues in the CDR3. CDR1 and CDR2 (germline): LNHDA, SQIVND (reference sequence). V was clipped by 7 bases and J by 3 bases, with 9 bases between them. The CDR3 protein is CASNAGDTEAFF. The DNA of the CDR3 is TGTGCCAGTAATGCAGGGGACACTGAAGCTTTCTTT. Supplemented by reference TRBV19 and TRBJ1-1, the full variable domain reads DGGITQSPKYLFRKEGQNVTLSCEQNLNHDAMYWYRQDPGQGLRLIYYSQIVNDFQKGDIAEGYSVSREKKESFPLTVTSAQKNPTAFYLCASNAGDTEAFFGQGTRLTVV.

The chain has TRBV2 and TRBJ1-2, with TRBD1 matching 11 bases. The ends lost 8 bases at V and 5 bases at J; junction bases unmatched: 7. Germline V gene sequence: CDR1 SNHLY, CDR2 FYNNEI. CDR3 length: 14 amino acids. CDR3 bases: TGTGCCAGCTCCGGACAGGGGGCAGGGTATGGCTACACCTTC. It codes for CASSGQGAGYGYTF.

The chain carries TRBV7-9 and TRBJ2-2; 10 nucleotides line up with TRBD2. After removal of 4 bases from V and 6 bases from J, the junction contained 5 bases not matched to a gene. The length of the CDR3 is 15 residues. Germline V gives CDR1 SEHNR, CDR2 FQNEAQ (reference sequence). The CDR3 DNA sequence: TGTGCCAGCAGCTACGGGACTAGCGTCCCCGGGGAGCTGTTTTTT. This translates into CASSYGTSVPGELFF.

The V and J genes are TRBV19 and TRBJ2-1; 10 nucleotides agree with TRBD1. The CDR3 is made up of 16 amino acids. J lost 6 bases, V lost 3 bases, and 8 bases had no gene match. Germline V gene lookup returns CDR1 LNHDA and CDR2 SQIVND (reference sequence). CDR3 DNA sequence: TGTGCCAGTAGTATCCGGACAGGGGGTGAGGGCAATGAGCAGTTCTTC. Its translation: CASSIRTGGEGNEQFF.

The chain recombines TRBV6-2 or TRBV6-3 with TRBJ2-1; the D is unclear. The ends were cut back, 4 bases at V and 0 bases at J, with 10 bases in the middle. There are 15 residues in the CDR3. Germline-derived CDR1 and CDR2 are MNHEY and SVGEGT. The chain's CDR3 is CASSFNIVSYNEQFF. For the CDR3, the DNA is TGTGCCAGCAGTTTTAACATCGTCTCCTACAATGAGCAGTTCTTC.

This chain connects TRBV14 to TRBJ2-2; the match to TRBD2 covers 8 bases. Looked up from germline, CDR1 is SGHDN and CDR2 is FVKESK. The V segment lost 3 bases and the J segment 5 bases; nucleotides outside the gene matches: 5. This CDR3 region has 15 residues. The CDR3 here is CASSHGGASTGELFF. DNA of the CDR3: TGTGCCAGCAGCCACGGGGGGGCGAGTACCGGGGAGCTGTTTTTT.